This T cell receptor beta chain was profiled in a study of metastatic and nonmetastatic thyroid tumors. In the study overall: Malignant and benign thyroid patients had repertoires compared in peripheral blood and tumor or nodule tissue.

In the authors' methods: For papillary thyroid cancer, a distant-metastasis classifier was constructed from CDR3 differences observed across clinicopathological groups. TCRdb re-called the PCR reads via MiXCR. Clone size and V and J calls follow TCRdb, not the original study. Of about 70,000 clones detected, around 18% appear once; the ten largest clones hold 9.5% to 15%. This clone was counted ten times or more. The antigen remains undetermined. The study's findings and limits: Malignant tumors reportedly showed significantly higher TCR beta diversity than benign nodules in both blood and tumor.

V shed 0 bases and J shed 6 bases, with 21 bases lying between them. CDR1 and CDR2 from the germline V gene are LGHNT and FRNRAP. The CDR3 has 18 residues. No patient had received any treatment before thyroid surgery. Sequencing input: blood. V and J are TRBV12-5 and TRBJ2-1, with D tentatively TRBD1 or TRBD2 (5 bases each). This TCR came from a female donor with papillary thyroid cancer or a benign thyroid nodule (not recorded which). Some clones in this sample may be carry-over from other donors' samples. The CDR3 nucleotides are TGTGCTAGTGGTTTGGTACTCGGGACCCGGGACCCTATCAATGAGCAGTTCTTC. It translates to CASGLVLGTRDPINEQFF.